The rows below give T cell receptor beta chains drawn from one sample of a study of regulatory T cells in long-lasting Graves disease. TCRdb independently ran MiXCR on the multiplex PCR reads; one entry per CDR3 protein. The data hold some 500,000 distinct CDR3 sequences, with roughly a sixth observed a single time. This sample was shared with a second study, whose subject was T cells in Graves' hyperthyroidism and ophthalmopathy.

This specimen consisted of peripheral blood mononuclear cells (PBMCs), obtained at new diagnosis, from a patient treated with antithyroid drugs. All receptors derive from a woman aged 40 to 65 with Graves disease. Both conserved end residues are part of each CDR3. Fields, in order: clone size, V gene, J gene, D gene, CDR3 DNA, CDR3 protein. A D gene is named only where the DNA matches it firmly. The listing skips clone size in some rows; elsewhere it reads once, few, many or a size class.

many	TRBV6-1	TRBJ2-7	.	TGTGCTACCCAGACAGTCTCCTACGAGCAGTACTTC	CATQTVSYEQYF
.	TRBV19	TRBJ1-3	.	TGTGCCAGTAGTATTTCAGGGGCGCGGGGAAACACCATATATTTT	CASSISGARGNTIYF
many	TRBV2	TRBJ1-1	.	TGTGCCAGCAGTGAAGCATGGGCGGAGAACACTGAAGCTTTCTTT	CASSEAWAENTEAFF
many	TRBV5-1	TRBJ2-1	TRBD2	TGCGCCAGCAGCTTGGCTGGCGGGGGGGCCTACAATGAGCAGTTCTTC	CASSLAGGGAYNEQFF
many	TRBV20-1	TRBJ2-5	.	TGCAGTGTCCTCGACTCACTCTTGGGGGAGACCCAGTACTTC	CSVLDSLLGETQYF
few	TRBV3-1	TRBJ1-6	.	TGTGCCAGCAGCCAGCGACAGAGCTATAATTCACCCCTCCACTTT	CASSQRQSYNSPLHF
many	TRBV20-1	TRBJ2-5	.	TGCAGTGCTAGAGATGCAGGCCAAGAGACCCAGTACTTC	CSARDAGQETQYF
few	TRBV4-1	TRBJ1-2	.	TGCGCCAGCAGCCCCTATCAGGACCATTATGGCTACACCTTC	CASSPYQDHYGYTF
many	TRBV12-3/TRBV12-4	TRBJ1-1	TRBD1	TGTGCCAGCAGTTTGAGGGGACAGCCACTCCTACAGAACACTGAAGCTTTCTTT	CASSLRGQPLLQNTEAFF
few	TRBV7-8	TRBJ1-5	.	TGTGCCAGCAGCTTAGTGGGCTACACAGGAACGGGCAATCAGCCCCAGCATTTT	CASSLVGYTGTGNQPQHF
.	TRBV3-1	TRBJ1-6	.	TGTGCCAGCAGCCAAGTTGACAGAAATCCACCCCTCCACTTT	CASSQVDRNPPLHF
.	TRBV18	TRBJ2-2	.	TGTGCCAGCTCACCCGTTATGTTCATCGGGGGTGCCAACACCGGGGAGCTGTTTTTT	CASSPVMFIGGANTGELFF
many	TRBV20-1	TRBJ2-7	TRBD1	TGCAGTGCTGCCGGGACAGGGGGCATCGGCGAGCAGTACTTC	CSAAGTGGIGEQYF
.	TRBV11-2	TRBJ1-4	.	TGTGCCAGCAGCCAGGGCGGGGGGACGGAAAAACTGCTTTTT	CASSQGGGTEKLLF
few	TRBV7-2	TRBJ1-1	.	TGTGCCAGCAGCTTAAAGACGACCACTGAAGCTTTCTTT	CASSLKTTTEAFF
many	TRBV13	TRBJ2-1	TRBD1	TGTGCCAGCAGCCCTCGGGACAGGACTTACAATGAGCAGTTCTTC	CASSPRDRTYNEQFF
many	TRBV7-2	TRBJ1-1	.	TGTGCCAGCAGCTTGGCGATTCTGCTGAACACTGAAGCTTTCTTT	CASSLAILLNTEAFF
many	TRBV30	TRBJ2-3	.	TGTGCCTGGAGGGTTGAACCAACAGATACGCAGTATTTT	CAWRVEPTDTQYF
many	TRBV7-8	TRBJ2-3	TRBD2	TGTGCCAGCAGCAACGGAGGACTAGCTACAGATACGCAGTATTTT	CASSNGGLATDTQYF